This T cell receptor (beta chain) was observed in a study of early T cells in non-severe SARS-CoV-2 infection. Germline CDR1 and CDR2: MDHEN and SYDVKM. V gave up 6 bases and J gave up 0 bases, with 6 bases separating them. This CDR3 region has 13 residues. TCRdb recomputed calls from the 5' RACE reads with MiXCR, one row per CDR3 protein. The sample lists roughly 43,000 distinct CDR3 sequences, over 5% seen once, with about 4.9% in the top ten. The V and J genes are TRBV28 and TRBJ2-1; D is uncertain. Specimen: whole blood, collected at baseline. The clonotype was recovered from an adult who was a healthcare worker with PCR-confirmed SARS-CoV-2 infection or an uninfected control (not recorded which). CDR3 loop: CASRFSSYNEQFF. In DNA form, the CDR3 reads TGTGCCAGCAGGTTCAGCTCCTACAATGAGCAGTTCTTC.